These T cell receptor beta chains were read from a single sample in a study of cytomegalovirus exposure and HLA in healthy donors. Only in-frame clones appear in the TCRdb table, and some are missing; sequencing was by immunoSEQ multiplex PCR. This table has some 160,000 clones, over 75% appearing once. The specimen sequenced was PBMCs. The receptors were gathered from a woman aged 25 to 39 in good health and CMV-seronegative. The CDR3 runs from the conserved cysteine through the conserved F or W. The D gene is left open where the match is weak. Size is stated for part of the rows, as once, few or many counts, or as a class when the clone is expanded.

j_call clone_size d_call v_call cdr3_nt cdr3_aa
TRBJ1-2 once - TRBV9 TGTGCCAGCAGCTCCGACACCGGGAACCCCTATGGCTACACCTTC CASSSDTGNPYGYTF
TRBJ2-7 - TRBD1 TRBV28 TGTGCCAGCAGTTCGGGACAGGGGGGCGAGCAGTACTTC CASSSGQGGEQYF
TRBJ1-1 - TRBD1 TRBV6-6 TGTGCCAGCAGTGTAACTACAGGGGCGGGGAACACTGAAGCTTTCTTT CASSVTTGAGNTEAFF
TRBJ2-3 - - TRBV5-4 TGTGCCAGCAGCCTCACAGATACGCAGTATTTT CASSLTDTQYF
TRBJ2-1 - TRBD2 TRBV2 TGTGCCAGCAGCCCCTATAGCGGGAGAACCTACAATGAGCAGTTCTTC CASSPYSGRTYNEQFF
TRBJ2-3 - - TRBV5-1 TGCGCCAGCAGCTTGGCAGTGGCCCAGGGTACGCAGTATTTT CASSLAVAQGTQYF
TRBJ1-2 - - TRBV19 TGTGCCAGTAGTATCGACTATGGCTACACCTTC CASSIDYGYTF
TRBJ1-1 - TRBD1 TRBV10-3 TGTGCCATCAGTGTTACAGGGGGAGACACTGAAGCTTTCTTT CAISVTGGDTEAFF
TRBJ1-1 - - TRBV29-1 TGCAGCGTTGGATCAGGGCGAGAAACTGAAGCTTTCTTT CSVGSGRETEAFF
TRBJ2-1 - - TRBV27 TGTGCCAGCAGTTTGTACGTAGGACTCAATGAGCAGTTCTTC CASSLYVGLNEQFF
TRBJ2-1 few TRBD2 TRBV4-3 TGCGCCAGCAGCCCTCGAGCGGGAGATGGGGACAATGAGCAGTTCTTC CASSPRAGDGDNEQFF
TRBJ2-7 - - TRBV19 TGTGCCAGTAGTATTAGGACAGCGCCCTACGAGCAGTACTTC CASSIRTAPYEQYF
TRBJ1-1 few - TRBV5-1 TGCGCCAGCAGCCCGATTGGAGGGAGCAACACTGAAGCTTTCTTT CASSPIGGSNTEAFF
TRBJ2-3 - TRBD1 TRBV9 TGTGCCAGCAGCCCCGTGGGGGACAGGGGGACTGGAGGTACGCAGTATTTT CASSPVGDRGTGGTQYF
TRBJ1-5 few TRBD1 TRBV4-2 TGTGCCAGCAGCCTCGGGACAGATAATCAGCCCCAGCATTTT CASSLGTDNQPQHF
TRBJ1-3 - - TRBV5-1 TGCGCCAGCAGCTGGACCTCACAGAAGGGGGGAAACACCATATATTTT CASSWTSQKGGNTIYF